This T cell receptor beta chain was recovered during a study of metastatic and nonmetastatic thyroid tumors. Looking at the study overall: Malignant and benign thyroid patients had repertoires compared in peripheral blood and tumor or nodule tissue.

This clone was found many times. The CDR3 loop spans 15 amino acids. The V segment lost 5 bases and the J segment 1 base; nucleotides outside the gene matches: 5. The V gene's germline CDR1 is SNHLY and CDR2 FYNNEI. All patients reached thyroid surgery having received no treatment beforehand. With MiXCR, TCRdb called clones anew from the PCR reads. Counted here are about 59,000 clones, 15% to 20% occurring once; the ten biggest clones make up around 9%. The sequencing sample was made of blood. The chain carries TRBV2 and TRBJ1-3; TRBD1 matches at 7 bases. This clonotype originated in a male donor with papillary thyroid cancer or a benign thyroid nodule (not recorded which). Some clones in this sample may be carry-over from other donors' samples. CDR3 coding DNA: TGTGCCAGCAGTACTAACAGGGGATCTGGAAACACCATATATTTT. This gives the protein CASSTNRGSGNTIYF.